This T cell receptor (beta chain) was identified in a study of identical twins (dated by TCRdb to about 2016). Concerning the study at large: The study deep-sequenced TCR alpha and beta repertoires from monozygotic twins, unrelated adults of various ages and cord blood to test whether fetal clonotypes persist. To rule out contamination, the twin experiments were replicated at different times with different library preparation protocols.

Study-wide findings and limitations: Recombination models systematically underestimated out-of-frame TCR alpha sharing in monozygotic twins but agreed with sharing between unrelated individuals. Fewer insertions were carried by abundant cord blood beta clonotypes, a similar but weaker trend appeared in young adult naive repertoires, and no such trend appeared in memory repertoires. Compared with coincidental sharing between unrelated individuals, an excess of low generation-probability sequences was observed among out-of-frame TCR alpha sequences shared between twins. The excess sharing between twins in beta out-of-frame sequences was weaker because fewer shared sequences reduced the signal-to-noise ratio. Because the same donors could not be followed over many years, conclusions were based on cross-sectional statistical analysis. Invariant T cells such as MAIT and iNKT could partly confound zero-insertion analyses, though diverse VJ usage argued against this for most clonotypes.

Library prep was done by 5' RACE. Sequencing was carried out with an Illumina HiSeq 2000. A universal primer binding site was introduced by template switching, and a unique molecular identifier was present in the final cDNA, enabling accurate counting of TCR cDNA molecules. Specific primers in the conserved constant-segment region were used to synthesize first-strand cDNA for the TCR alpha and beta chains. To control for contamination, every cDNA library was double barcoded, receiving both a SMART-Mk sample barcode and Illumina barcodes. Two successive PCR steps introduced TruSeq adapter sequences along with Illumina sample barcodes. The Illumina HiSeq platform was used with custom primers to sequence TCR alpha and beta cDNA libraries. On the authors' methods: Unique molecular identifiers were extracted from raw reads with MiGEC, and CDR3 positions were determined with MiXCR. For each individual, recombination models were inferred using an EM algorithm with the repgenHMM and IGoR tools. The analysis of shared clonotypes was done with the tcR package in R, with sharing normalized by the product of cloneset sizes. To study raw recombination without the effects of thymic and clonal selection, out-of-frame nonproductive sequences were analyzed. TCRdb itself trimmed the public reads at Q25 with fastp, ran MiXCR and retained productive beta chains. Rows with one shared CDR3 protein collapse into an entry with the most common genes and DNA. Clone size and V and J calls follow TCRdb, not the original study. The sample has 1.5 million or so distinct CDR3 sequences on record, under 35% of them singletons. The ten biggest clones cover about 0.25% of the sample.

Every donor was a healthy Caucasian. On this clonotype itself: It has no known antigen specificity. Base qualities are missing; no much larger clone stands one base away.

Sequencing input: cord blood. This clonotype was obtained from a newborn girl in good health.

The CDR3 reads CASIGQFISYEQYF. The DNA sequence reads TGTGCCAGCATCGGACAGTTTATCTCCTACGAGCAGTACTTC. The chain uses TRBV28 and TRBJ2-7; the D gene is perhaps TRBD1, on 6 matching bases. The CDR3 starts with the cysteine, ends with the phenylalanine, and has 14 residues. Of all the DNA, just the CDR3 is kept, 42 bases in frame from base 1. V and J are truncated by 7 bases and 0 bases respectively, leaving an intervening sequence of 13 bases. Per the germline V gene, MDHEN is the CDR1 and SYDVKM is the CDR2.